This TCR beta chain is from a study of T cell responses to AZD1222 COVID-19 vaccine. The overall study: Investigators merged groups given second doses at roughly 4 or roughly 12 weeks. Notes on the study in general: Seropositive at baseline were only a handful of AZD1222 recipients.

With regard to this clone: The target antigen is unknown.

The CDR3 loop spans 13 amino acids. V lost 7 bases and J 7 bases, leaving 14 bases between the germline ends. Germline loops: CDR1 MRHNA, CDR2 SNTAGT. Repertoires were generated with immunoSEQ multiplex PCR, while TCRdb's copy carries only in-frame clones and drops some. Here the sample spans around 100,000 clones, around nine tenths being singletons. V and J are TRBV6-4 and TRBJ1-5, with D unclear. The specimen comprised peripheral blood, sampled on day 0 of AZD1222 vaccination. The sequence was collected from an adult in good health. The CDR3 is CASIVEANQPQHF. In DNA, the CDR3 is TGTGCCAGCATCGTGGAGGCGAACCAGCCCCAGCATTTT.